This T cell receptor (beta chain) comes out of a study of blood T cell repertoires in COVID-19. Study in general: Acute and convalescent COVID-19 samples came from the United States, Italy and Spain. Sample material is recorded as cDNA or gDNA derived from T cells, B-cell-depleted T cells, or PBMCs.

How the authors handled the data: Reference gene primer amplification yielded estimated nucleated cell counts. Using immunoSEQ multiplex PCR, the repertoire was profiled, and TCRdb retains in-frame clones only, with some absent. V and J calls and clone size are copied from that table; D and trimming were computed from the DNA. The sample includes fewer than 80,000 clones, approximately 82% seen only once; the top ten take around 10%. J lost 6 bases, V lost 7 bases, and 3 bases had no gene match. This CDR3 is 13 amino acids long. J is TRBJ1-5 and V is TRBV12-3 or TRBV12-4, with 10 nucleotides matching TRBD1. The clonotype was recovered from a woman aged 80 or over with acute or convalescent COVID-19. The sequenced material came from peripheral blood. The DNA of the CDR3 is TGTGCCAGCACGACAGGGGGCCGTCAGCCCCAGCATTTT. Amino acids: CASTTGGRQPQHF.